These 25 T cell receptor beta chains were sequenced from one sample in a study of shared T cell receptors in the human thymus. The protocol was immunoSEQ multiplex PCR, while the TCRdb copy is restricted to in-frame clones and leaves out a portion. This repertoire shows 500,000 to 550,000 clones, around 78% found once; its top ten account for 0.013%. This sample was also put to use in a study of human thymus T cells.

The specimen sequenced was thymocytes. Every receptor here comes from a boy younger than two with a congenital heart defect.

V and J are TRBV14 and TRBJ2-7; D is ambiguous. The V and J ends lost 0 bases and 10 bases respectively, with 10 bases between them. This CDR3 is built from 12 residues. CDR1 and CDR2 (germline): SGHDN, FVKESK. The CDR3 region is CASSQDRVGQYF. The CDR3 nucleotides are TGTGCCAGCAGCCAAGACCGGGTTGGACAGTACTTC.

This chain uses TRBV10-3 with TRBJ2-3, with TRBD2 matching 13 bases. The V gene's germline CDR1 is ENHRY and CDR2 SYGVKD. The V segment lost 3 bases and the J segment 7 bases; nucleotides outside the gene matches: 10. The CDR3 loop spans 17 amino acids. The CDR3 DNA is TGTGCCATCAGTGAAGAAGGACTAGCGGGAGTCAGCCATACGCAGTATTTT. Its protein is CAISEEGLAGVSHTQYF.

The chain combines TRBV10-1 with TRBJ2-3, with D possibly matching TRBD2 (5 bases). V gave up 6 bases and J gave up 7 bases, with 14 bases separating them. The CDR3 consists of 13 residues. CDR1 and CDR2 from the germline V gene are WNHNN and SYGVQD (reference sequence). The CDR3 is CASRRLKLYTQYF. CDR3 DNA: TGCGCCAGCAGGCGACTAAAGCTTTATACGCAGTATTTT.

The chain has TRBV6-4 and TRBJ1-2, with D possibly matching TRBD1 (5 bases). V was shortened by 7 bases and J by 4 bases, with 13 bases between the two germline ends. CDR1 is MRHNA and CDR2 is SNTAGT in the germline V gene. This CDR3 is 13 amino acids long. The CDR3 DNA follows: TGTGCCAGCATGGGGGAGGGCGCCTATGGCTACACCTTC. Translation gives CASMGEGAYGYTF.

This chain links TRBV6-5 with TRBJ2-5, with a possible D match to TRBD2 (5 bases). Between the trimmed V and J ends, which lost 6 bases and 2 bases, there was a span of 10 bases. This CDR3 is built from 13 residues. The germline CDR1 and CDR2 sequences are MNHEY and SVGAGI. DNA of the CDR3: TGTGCCAGCAGGGGGAGTCAACAAGAGACCCAGTACTTC. This codes for CASRGSQQETQYF.

The genes are TRBV13 and TRBJ2-7; 10 bases match TRBD2. Germline V lookup: CDR1 PRHDT, CDR2 FYEKMQ (reference sequence). The CDR3 runs 15 residues. Trimming took 5 bases from V and 1 from J; bases not matched to a gene: 5. DNA of the CDR3: TGTGCCAGCAGCCCCCGGACTAGCGGTTCCTACGAGCAGTACTTC. Protein product: CASSPRTSGSYEQYF.

V gene TRBV6-5 combines with J gene TRBJ2-5; weak D call: TRBD1 (5 bases). The germline V and J ends were trimmed by 5 bases and 5 bases, with 6 bases remaining between them. Germline lookup yields CDR1 MNHEY and CDR2 SVGAGI. The CDR3 consists of 11 residues. The CDR3 sequence: CASSAGETQYF. DNA of the CDR3: TGTGCCAGCAGTGCAGGGGAGACCCAGTACTTC.

The rearrangement uses TRBV19 and TRBJ1-1; D unresolved. The ends were cut back, 3 bases at V and 4 bases at J, with 12 bases in the middle. Germline CDR1 and CDR2: LNHDA and SQIVND (reference sequence). CDR3 length equals 14 residues. CDR3 region: CASSMGVLPTEAFF. DNA of the CDR3: TGTGCCAGTAGTATGGGAGTTTTGCCCACTGAAGCTTTCTTT.

The chain joins TRBV29-1 to TRBJ2-3, with D possibly matching TRBD1 (7 bases). The V gene's germline CDR1 is SQVTM and CDR2 ANQGSEA. The V and J ends lost 6 bases and 0 bases respectively, with 16 bases between them. CDR3 length: 15 amino acids. CDR3 loop: CSVALQGTSTDTQYF. In DNA, the CDR3 is TGCAGCGTCGCCCTACAGGGGACTAGCACAGATACGCAGTATTTT.

The CDR3 DNA is TGTGCCAGCAGCCAAGATAGTGGACATTCCGCCGGGGAGCTGTTTTTT. Protein product: CASSQDSGHSAGELFF. This chain connects TRBV4-2 to TRBJ2-2; D perhaps matches TRBD1 (5 bases). V was shortened by 0 bases and J by 6 bases, with 14 bases between the two germline ends. This CDR3 region has 16 residues. The germline V gene encodes CDR1 LGHNA and CDR2 YNFKEQ.

The table lists this clone with a few counts. This chain links TRBV6-5 with TRBJ1-2; a weak D match, TRBD1 (6 bases). This CDR3 comprises 15 residues. Germline lookup yields CDR1 MNHEY and CDR2 SVGAGI. V lost 6 bases, J lost 3 bases, and 17 bases lay in between. The CDR3 DNA sequence: TGTGCCAGCAGGCTACATACAGGGTTCGACTATGGCTACACCTTC. Translation: CASRLHTGFDYGYTF.

The chain joins TRBV30 to TRBJ2-5, with TRBD2 identical over 7 bases. The J segment lost 1 base and the V segment lost 1 base, leaving 12 bases of the junction unmatched. This CDR3 comprises 17 residues. CDR1 is GTSNPN, CDR2 SVGIG, per germline (reference sequence). The CDR3 DNA sequence: TGTGCCTGGAGTGAGGAGGCAGGGCGGGAGTCCCAAGAGACCCAGTACTTC. Its protein is CAWSEEAGRESQETQYF.

The V call is TRBV30, the J call TRBJ1-3; D might be TRBD1 (6 bases). Trimming left V 5 bases short and J 11 bases short, with 10 bases between. The germline CDR1 and CDR2 sequences are GTSNPN and SVGIG (reference sequence). The CDR3 length is 10 residues. The CDR3 sequence is CAWVGGSIYF. CDR3 DNA: TGTGCCTGGGTAGGGGGTTCCATATATTTT.

The V gene is TRBV6-6, the J gene TRBJ2-4; 7 bases are shared with TRBD1. With 8 bases clipped from V and 3 bases from J, the junction kept 7 bases outside the gene matches. Per germline, CDR1 MNHNY and CDR2 SVGAGI (reference sequence). This CDR3 has 14 residues. Here the CDR3 DNA reads TGTGCCAGCCGGTACAGGGGTGGCAAAAACATTCAGTACTTC. It is translated as CASRYRGGKNIQYF.

This clone has only a few counts. V usage is TRBV27 and J usage is TRBJ2-7; D possibly corresponds to TRBD2 (7 bases). The CDR3 has 14 residues. Per germline, CDR1 MNHEY and CDR2 SMNVEV (reference sequence). V shed 6 bases and J shed 5 bases, with 17 bases lying between them. The CDR3, as DNA: TGTGCCAGCAGCCTGGGGGCGGGAGTCCACGAGCAGTACTTC. This sequence encodes CASSLGAGVHEQYF.

CDR3 DNA sequence: TGTGCTAGTGGTTTTCCGGAGCGGACCCAGTACTTC. This codes for CASGFPERTQYF. The chain links TRBV12-5 to TRBJ2-5; no clear D. The CDR3 contains 12 residues. CDR1 is LGHNT, CDR2 FRNRAP, per germline. The V and J ends lost 3 bases and 7 bases respectively, with 9 bases between them.

The genes are TRBV4-3 and TRBJ2-7; 9 bases match TRBD2. J gave up 3 bases and V 2 bases, and 8 bases lay outside the gene matches. Germline V gene data show CDR1 as LGHNA and CDR2 as YSLEER. The CDR3 runs 16 residues. This CDR3 reads CASSQHRTSVYYEQYF. The CDR3 nucleotides are TGCGCCAGCAGCCAACACCGGACTAGCGTGTACTACGAGCAGTACTTC.

The chain has TRBV25-1 and TRBJ1-4, with D unresolved. Looked up from germline, CDR1 is MGHDK and CDR2 is SYGVNS. Trimming removed 2 bases at V and 4 bases at J, with 8 bases between. The CDR3 is made up of 14 amino acids. CDR3 amino acids: CASSEEGYNEKLFF. CDR3 nucleotide sequence: TGTGCCAGCAGTGAAGAGGGTTATAATGAAAAACTGTTTTTT.

V gene TRBV27 combines with J gene TRBJ1-4; maybe TRBD1 (5 bases). Germline-derived CDR1 and CDR2 are MNHEY and SMNVEV (reference sequence). The CDR3 totals 18 residues. Trimming took 0 bases from V and 5 from J, leaving 19 bases between them. The CDR3: CASSLSWKTGPENEKLFF. CDR3 bases: TGTGCCAGCAGTTTATCGTGGAAAACAGGTCCCGAGAATGAAAAACTGTTTTTT.

The genes are TRBV27 and TRBJ2-2; D gene uncertain. V shed 4 bases and J shed 2 bases, with 11 bases lying between them. CDR3 length: 15 residues. The germline V gene encodes CDR1 MNHEY and CDR2 SMNVEV (reference sequence). In DNA, the CDR3 is TGTGCCAGCAGTTGGCGGCCGTTAAACACCGGGGAGCTGTTTTTT. Translation gives CASSWRPLNTGELFF.

The genes are TRBV30 and TRBJ2-5, with 7 positions matching TRBD1. The tail of the sequence fits TRBJ2-7 better, so the J call may be wrong. Germline CDR1 reads GTSNPN; CDR2 reads SVGIG (reference sequence). This CDR3 has 15 amino acids. For the CDR3, the DNA is TGTGCCTGCTCCTGGGGGACAGTCATATCCTACGAGCAGTACTTC. It encodes CACSWGTVISYEQYF.

This sequence joins TRBV25-1 and TRBJ2-3; 14 bases match TRBD2. Germline CDR1 MGHDK, CDR2 SYGVNS. The CDR3 has 16 amino acids. Unmatched junction bases numbered 2, after V lost 2 bases and J lost 4 bases. The CDR3 sequence: CASSEGTSGSSDTQYF. The DNA of the CDR3 is TGTGCCAGCAGTGAAGGGACTAGCGGGAGCTCAGATACGCAGTATTTT.

The chain links TRBV7-9 to TRBJ2-7; 11 bases fit TRBD2. CDR3 length: 16 residues. The germline V gene has CDR1 SEHNR and CDR2 FQNEAQ (reference sequence). V shed 5 bases, J shed 2 bases, and the junction held 8 bases outside the gene matches. CDR3: CASSGTGLAEAYEQYF. The CDR3, as DNA: TGTGCCAGCAGCGGCACGGGACTAGCGGAGGCCTACGAGCAGTACTTC.

The V call is TRBV2, the J call TRBJ1-5, with TRBD1 as a possible D gene (6 bases). The germline V gene encodes CDR1 SNHLY and CDR2 FYNNEI. The CDR3 runs 15 residues. V lost 3 bases, J lost 4 bases, and 13 bases lay in between. CDR3 protein: CASSDRNDRNQPQHF. In nucleotides, the CDR3 is TGTGCCAGCAGTGATCGAAATGACAGGAATCAGCCCCAGCATTTT.

This chain links TRBV5-6 with TRBJ2-1; 9 bases are shared with TRBD2. The CDR3 contains 16 residues. J gave up 2 bases and V 1 base, and 4 bases lay outside the gene matches. The germline gives CDR1 SGHDT, CDR2 YYEEEE. The CDR3: CASSLNAGGTYNEQFF. CDR3 in DNA: TGTGCCAGCAGCTTGAACGCGGGAGGGACCTACAATGAGCAGTTCTTC.